The 5 T cell receptor beta chains below come from one sample, sequenced in a study of regulatory T cells in long-lasting Graves disease. TCR beta libraries were built with iRepertoire HTBI primers and Arm-PCR of CDR3 regions. One entry per CDR3 protein results from TCRdb running MiXCR on the multiplex PCR reads. The table has about 470,000 distinct CDR3 sequences, approximately 21% seen once. Described time point: persistent/refractory GD, antithyroid drugs over 5 years with positive TRAb. The TCR library used RNA extracted from PBMCs. This material consisted of peripheral blood mononuclear cells (PBMCs), taken when the disease was refractory, from a patient treated with antithyroid drugs. These receptors were collected from a female donor with Graves disease.

This clonotype was detected many times. This chain joins TRBV27 and TRBJ1-5, with 7 bases matching TRBD1. V trimming: 8 bases; J trimming: 4 bases; junction bases outside the gene matches: 5. Germline V CDR1 and CDR2: MNHEY, SMNVEV (reference sequence). This CDR3 has 13 residues. The CDR3 nucleotides are TGTGCCAGCGGACACAGGGGTAATCAGCCCCAGCATTTT. Encoded protein: CASGHRGNQPQHF.

The chain employs TRBV20-1 and TRBJ2-7, with D perhaps given as TRBD1 or TRBD2 (5 bases each). V was cut by 3 bases and J by 2 bases, with 14 bases left in between. CDR1 and CDR2 from the germline V gene are DFQATT and SNEGSKA (reference sequence). The CDR3 is 14 residues long. CDR3 DNA sequence: TGCAGTGCTAGTTCCTTGGGGACCACCTACGAGCAGTACTTC. Residues: CSASSLGTTYEQYF.

The chain couples TRBV5-1 to TRBJ2-7; 7 bases are shared with TRBD1. Germline V gene lookup returns CDR1 SGHRS and CDR2 YFSETQ. The V and J ends lost 0 bases and 2 bases, in that order; junction bases with no gene match: 5. The CDR3 sequence is 15 residues long. This CDR3 is CASSLGWTGTYEQYF. The CDR3 coding sequence is TGCGCCAGCAGCTTGGGTTGGACAGGAACCTACGAGCAGTACTTC.

This clonotype occurred a few times. The chain links TRBV19 to TRBJ1-5; 8 nucleotides agree with TRBD1. After removal of 4 bases from V and 3 bases from J, the junction contained 5 bases not matched to a gene. The CDR3 has 15 amino acids. Germline CDR1 is LNHDA and CDR2 is SQIVND (reference sequence). This CDR3 reads CASSKQGEDNQPQHF. The CDR3 DNA follows: TGTGCCAGTAGTAAACAGGGGGAGGACAATCAGCCCCAGCATTTT.

To note about this clonotype: This may stem from a read error, because a much larger clone lies one nucleotide away. The gene calls are TRBV28 and TRBJ2-7; 9 positions agree with TRBD2. The J segment lost 8 bases and the V segment lost 4 bases, leaving 9 bases of the junction unmatched. The CDR3 is 14 amino acids. Germline V gene lookup returns CDR1 MDHEN and CDR2 SYDVKM. CDR3 coding DNA: TGTGCCAGCAGTTCCCTAGCGGGATATAACAAGCAGTACTTC. This sequence encodes CASSSLAGYNKQYF.